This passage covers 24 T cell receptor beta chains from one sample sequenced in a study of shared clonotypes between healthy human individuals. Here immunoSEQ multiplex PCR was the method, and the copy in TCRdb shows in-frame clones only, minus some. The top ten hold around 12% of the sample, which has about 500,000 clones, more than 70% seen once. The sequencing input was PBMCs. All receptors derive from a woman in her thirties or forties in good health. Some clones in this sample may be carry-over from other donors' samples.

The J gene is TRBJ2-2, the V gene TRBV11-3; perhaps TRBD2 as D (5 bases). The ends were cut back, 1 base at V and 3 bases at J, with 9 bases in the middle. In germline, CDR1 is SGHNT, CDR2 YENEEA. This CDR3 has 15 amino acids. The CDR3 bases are TGTGCCAGCAGCTTAGGAGGACTTTACACCGGGGAGCTGTTTTTT. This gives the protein CASSLGGLYTGELFF.

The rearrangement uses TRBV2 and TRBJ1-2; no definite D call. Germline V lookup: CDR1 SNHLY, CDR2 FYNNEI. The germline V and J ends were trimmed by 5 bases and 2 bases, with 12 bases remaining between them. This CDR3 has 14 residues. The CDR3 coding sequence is TGTGCCAGCAGTCAGGACCGACTAAACTATGGCTACACCTTC. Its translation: CASSQDRLNYGYTF.

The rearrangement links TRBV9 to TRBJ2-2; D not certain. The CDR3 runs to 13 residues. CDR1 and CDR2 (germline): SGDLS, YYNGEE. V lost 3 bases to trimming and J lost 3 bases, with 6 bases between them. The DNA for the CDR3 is TGTGCCAGCAGCGCTCTAGACACCGGGGAGCTGTTTTTT. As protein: CASSALDTGELFF.

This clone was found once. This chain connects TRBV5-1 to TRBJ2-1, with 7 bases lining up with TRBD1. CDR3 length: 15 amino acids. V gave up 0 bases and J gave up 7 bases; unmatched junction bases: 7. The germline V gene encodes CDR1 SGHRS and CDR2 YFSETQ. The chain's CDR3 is CASSLVQGFRNEQFF. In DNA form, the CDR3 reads TGCGCCAGCAGCTTGGTACAGGGGTTTCGGAATGAGCAGTTCTTC. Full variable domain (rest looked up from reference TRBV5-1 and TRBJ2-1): KAGVTQTPRYLIKTRGQQVTLSCSPISGHRSVSWYQQTPGQGLQFLFEYFSETQRNKGNFPGRFSGRQFSNSRSEMNVSTLELGDSALYLCASSLVQGFRNEQFFGPGTRLTVL.

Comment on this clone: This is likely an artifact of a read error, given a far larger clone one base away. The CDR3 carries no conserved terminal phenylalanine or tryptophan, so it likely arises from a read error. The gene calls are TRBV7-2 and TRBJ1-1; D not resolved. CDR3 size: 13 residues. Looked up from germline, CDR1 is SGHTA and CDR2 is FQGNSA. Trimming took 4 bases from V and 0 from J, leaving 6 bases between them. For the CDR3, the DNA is TGTGCCAGCAGCTCACAGATGAACACTGAAGCTTTCCTT. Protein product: CASSSQMNTEAFL.

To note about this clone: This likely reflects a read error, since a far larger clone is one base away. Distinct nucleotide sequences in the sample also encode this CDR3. This CDR3 is CSVRGQTSGEKLFF. In DNA, the CDR3 is TGCAGCGTTCGCGGCCAAACTTCGGGGGAAAAACTGTTTTTT. The rearrangement uses TRBV29-1 and TRBJ1-4; D is unresolved. Trimming took 5 bases from V and 8 from J, leaving 18 bases between them. CDR1 is SQVTM, CDR2 ANQGSEA, per germline. The CDR3 is 14 amino acids.

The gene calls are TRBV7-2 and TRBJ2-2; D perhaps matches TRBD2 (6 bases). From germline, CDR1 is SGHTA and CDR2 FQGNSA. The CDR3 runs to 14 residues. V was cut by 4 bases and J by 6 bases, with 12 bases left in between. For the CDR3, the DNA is TGTGCCAGCAGCTCCCTCCCTAGCGCCGGGGAGCTGTTTTTT. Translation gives CASSSLPSAGELFF. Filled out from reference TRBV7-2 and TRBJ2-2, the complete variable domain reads GAGVSQSPSNKVTEKGKDVELRCDPISGHTALYWYRQSLGQGLEFLIYFQGNSAPDKSGLPSDRFSAERTGGSVSTLTIQRTQQEDSAVYLCASSSLPSAGELFFGEGSRLTVL.

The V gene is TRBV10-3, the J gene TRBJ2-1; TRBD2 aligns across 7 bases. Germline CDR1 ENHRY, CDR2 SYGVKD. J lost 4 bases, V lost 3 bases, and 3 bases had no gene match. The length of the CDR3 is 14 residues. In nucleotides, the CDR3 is TGTGCCATCAGTGAAACTAGCGTGTACAATGAGCAGTTCTTC. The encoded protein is CAISETSVYNEQFF.

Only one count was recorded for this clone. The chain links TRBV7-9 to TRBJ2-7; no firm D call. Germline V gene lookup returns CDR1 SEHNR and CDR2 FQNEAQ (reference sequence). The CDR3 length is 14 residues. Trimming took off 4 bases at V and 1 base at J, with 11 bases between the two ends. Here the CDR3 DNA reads TGTGCCAGCAGCTCCCGCCCGGAGTCCTACGAGCAGTACTTC. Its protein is CASSSRPESYEQYF.

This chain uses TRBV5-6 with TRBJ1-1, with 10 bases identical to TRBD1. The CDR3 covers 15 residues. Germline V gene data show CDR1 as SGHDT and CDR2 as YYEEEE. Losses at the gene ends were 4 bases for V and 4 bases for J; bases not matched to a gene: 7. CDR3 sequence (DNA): TGTGCCAGCAGCACCGGGACAGGGGTGGCCACTGAAGCTTTCTTT. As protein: CASSTGTGVATEAFF.

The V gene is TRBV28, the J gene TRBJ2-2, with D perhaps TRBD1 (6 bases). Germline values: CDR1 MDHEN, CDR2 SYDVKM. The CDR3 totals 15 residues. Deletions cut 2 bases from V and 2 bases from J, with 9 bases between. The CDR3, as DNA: TGTGCCAGCAGTTTACCGGGACAAAACACCGGGGAGCTGTTTTTT. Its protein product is CASSLPGQNTGELFF.

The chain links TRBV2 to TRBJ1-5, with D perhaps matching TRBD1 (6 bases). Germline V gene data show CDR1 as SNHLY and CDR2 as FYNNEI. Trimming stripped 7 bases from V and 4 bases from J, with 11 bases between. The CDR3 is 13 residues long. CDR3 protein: CASNQGTNQPQHF. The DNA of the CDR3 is TGTGCCAGCAACCAGGGGACTAATCAGCCCCAGCATTTT. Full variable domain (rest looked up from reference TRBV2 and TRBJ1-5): EPEVTQTPSHQVTQMGQEVILRCVPISNHLYFYWYRQILGQKVEFLVSFYNNEISEKSEIFDDQFSVERPDGSNFTLKIRSTKLEDSAMYFCASNQGTNQPQHFGDGTRLSIL.

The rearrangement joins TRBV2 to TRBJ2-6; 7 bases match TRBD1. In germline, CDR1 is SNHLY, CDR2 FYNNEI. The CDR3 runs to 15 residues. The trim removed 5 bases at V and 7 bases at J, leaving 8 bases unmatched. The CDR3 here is CASSYTGAKANVLTF. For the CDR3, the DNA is TGTGCCAGCAGTTATACAGGGGCTAAAGCCAACGTCCTGACTTTC.

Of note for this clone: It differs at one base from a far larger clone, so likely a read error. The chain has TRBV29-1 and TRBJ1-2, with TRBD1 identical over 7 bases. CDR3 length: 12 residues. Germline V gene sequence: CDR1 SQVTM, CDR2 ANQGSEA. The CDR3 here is CGARDSNYGYTF. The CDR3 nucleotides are TGCGGCGCTAGGGACAGTAACTATGGCTACACCTTC.

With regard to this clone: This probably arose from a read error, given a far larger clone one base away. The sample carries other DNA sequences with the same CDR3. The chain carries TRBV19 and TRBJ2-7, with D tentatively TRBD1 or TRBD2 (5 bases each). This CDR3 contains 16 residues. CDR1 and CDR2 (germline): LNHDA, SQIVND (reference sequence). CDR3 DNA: TGTGCTAGCAGTACCCTAGACGGGGCACAGACCTACGAGCAGTACTTC. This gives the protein CASSTLDGAQTYEQYF.

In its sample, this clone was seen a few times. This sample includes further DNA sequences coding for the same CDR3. DNA of the CDR3: TGCAGCGTTCGACAGGGGGGCACAGATACGCAGTATTTT. Residues: CSVRQGGTDTQYF. The chain has TRBV29-1 and TRBJ2-3; 9 positions agree with TRBD1. Trimming removed 5 bases from V and 1 base from J; junction bases left unmatched: 1. CDR3 length equals 13 residues. The V gene's germline CDR1 is SQVTM and CDR2 ANQGSEA.

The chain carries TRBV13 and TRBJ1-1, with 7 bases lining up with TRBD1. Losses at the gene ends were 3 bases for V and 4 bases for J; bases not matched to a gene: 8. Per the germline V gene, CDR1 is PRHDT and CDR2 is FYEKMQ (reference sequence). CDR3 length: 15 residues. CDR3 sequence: CASSFLTGRPTEAFF. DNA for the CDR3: TGTGCCAGCAGCTTTCTGACAGGGCGGCCCACTGAAGCTTTCTTT.

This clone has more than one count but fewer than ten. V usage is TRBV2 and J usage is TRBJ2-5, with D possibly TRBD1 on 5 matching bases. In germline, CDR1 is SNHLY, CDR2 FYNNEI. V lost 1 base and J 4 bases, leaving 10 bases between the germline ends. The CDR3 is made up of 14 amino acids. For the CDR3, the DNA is TGTGCCAGCAGTGAAGGAGGTCAGGGAGAGACCCAGTACTTC. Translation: CASSEGGQGETQYF.

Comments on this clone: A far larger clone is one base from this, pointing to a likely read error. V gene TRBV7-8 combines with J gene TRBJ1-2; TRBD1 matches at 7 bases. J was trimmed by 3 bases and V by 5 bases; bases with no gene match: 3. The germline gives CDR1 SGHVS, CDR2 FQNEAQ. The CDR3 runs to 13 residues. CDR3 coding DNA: TGTGCCAGCAGCCCCACAGGGGACTATGGCTACACCTTC. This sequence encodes CASSPTGDYGYTF.

CDR3: CASSSTGWNEQFF. CDR3 bases: TGTGCCAGCAGTTCGACAGGGTGGAATGAGCAGTTCTTC. The gene calls are TRBV6-5 and TRBJ2-1; 7 bases are a match to TRBD1. The CDR3 has 13 amino acids. Trimming cost V 4 bases and J 7 bases; bases outside gene matches: 4. In germline, CDR1 is MNHEY, CDR2 SVGAGI.

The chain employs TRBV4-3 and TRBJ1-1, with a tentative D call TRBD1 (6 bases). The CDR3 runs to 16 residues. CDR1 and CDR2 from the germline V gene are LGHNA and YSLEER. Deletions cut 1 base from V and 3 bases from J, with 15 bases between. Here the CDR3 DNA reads TGCGCCAGCAGCCAAGGCATAACAGGGCGGGACACTGAAGCTTTCTTT. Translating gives CASSQGITGRDTEAFF.

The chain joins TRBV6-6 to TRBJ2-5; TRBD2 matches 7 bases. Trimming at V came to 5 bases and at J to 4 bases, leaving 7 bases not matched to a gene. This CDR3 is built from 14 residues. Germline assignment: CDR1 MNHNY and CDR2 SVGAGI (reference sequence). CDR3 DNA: TGTGCCAGCAGTCCCGGGAGGAGGCCAGAGACCCAGTACTTC. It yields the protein CASSPGRRPETQYF.

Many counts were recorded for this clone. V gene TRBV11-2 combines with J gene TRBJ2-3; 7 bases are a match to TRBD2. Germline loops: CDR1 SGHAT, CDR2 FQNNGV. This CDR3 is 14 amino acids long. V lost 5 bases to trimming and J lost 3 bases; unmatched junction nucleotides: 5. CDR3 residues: CASSPRDYTDTQYF. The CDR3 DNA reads TGTGCCAGCAGCCCCCGGGACTATACAGATACGCAGTATTTT.

CDR3 bases: TGTGCCAGCAGTGAGACAGGATACGAGCAGTACTTC. Amino acid sequence: CASSETGYEQYF. The rearrangement uses TRBV6-5 and TRBJ2-7; TRBD1 is a possible D gene (6 bases). The CDR3 runs to 12 residues. Germline CDR1 reads MNHEY; CDR2 reads SVGAGI. V was pared by 5 bases and J by 4 bases, with 9 bases between.